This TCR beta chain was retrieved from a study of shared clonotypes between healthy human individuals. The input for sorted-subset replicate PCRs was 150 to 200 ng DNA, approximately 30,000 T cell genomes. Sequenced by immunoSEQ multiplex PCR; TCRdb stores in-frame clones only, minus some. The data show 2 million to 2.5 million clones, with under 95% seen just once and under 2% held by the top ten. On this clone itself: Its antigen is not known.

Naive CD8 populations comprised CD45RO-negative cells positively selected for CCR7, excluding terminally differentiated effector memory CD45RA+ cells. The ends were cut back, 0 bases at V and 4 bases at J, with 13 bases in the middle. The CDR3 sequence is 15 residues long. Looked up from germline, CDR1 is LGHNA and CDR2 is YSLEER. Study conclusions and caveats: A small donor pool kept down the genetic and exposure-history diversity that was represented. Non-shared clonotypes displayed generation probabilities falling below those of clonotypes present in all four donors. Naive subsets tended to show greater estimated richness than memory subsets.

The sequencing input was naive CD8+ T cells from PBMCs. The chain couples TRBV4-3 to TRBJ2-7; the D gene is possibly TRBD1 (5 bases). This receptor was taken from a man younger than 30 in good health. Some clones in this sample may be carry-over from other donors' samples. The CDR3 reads CASSQDLQGWYEQYF. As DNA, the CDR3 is TGCGCCAGCAGCCAAGATCTTCAGGGATGGTACGAGCAGTACTTC.